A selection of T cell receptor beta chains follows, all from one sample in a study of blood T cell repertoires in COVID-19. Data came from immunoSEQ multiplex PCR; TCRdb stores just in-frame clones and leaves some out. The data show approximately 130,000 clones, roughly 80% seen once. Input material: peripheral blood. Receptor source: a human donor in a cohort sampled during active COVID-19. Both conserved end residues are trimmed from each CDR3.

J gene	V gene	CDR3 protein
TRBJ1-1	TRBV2	ASSIDSMNTEAF
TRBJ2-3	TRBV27	ASRGGGGATQY
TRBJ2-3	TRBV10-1	ASSGPGTSGYTDTQY
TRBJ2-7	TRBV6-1	ASSEQAYEQY
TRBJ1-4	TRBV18	ASSSDRATNEKLF
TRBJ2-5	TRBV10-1	ASSESARGKETQY
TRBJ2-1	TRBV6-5	ASKNTGGGEQF
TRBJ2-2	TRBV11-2	ASSLRTGSTGELF
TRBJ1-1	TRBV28	ASSLRTGAMNTEAF
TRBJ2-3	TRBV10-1	ASTGQASTQY
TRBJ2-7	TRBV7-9	ASSPPKGGLYEQY
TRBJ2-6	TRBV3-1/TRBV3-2	ASSPTGGTGANVLT
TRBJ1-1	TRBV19	ASSIWGEGGTEAF
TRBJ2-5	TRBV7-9	ASSPGGRLETQY
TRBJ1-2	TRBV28	ASSSNREFDYGYT
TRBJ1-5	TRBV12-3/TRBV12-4	ASSLAGDQPQH
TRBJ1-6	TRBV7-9	ASSPTSLDYNSPLH
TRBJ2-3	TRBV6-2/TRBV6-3	ASSYSSPRDTQY
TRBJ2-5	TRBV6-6	ASSPTSGGAGTQY
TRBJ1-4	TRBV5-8	ASSWAGSETGEKLF
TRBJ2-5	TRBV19	ASSPGTLGETQY
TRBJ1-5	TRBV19	ASRIQGAKDQPQH
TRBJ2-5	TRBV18	ASSPQDYQETQY
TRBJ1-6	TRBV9	ASSLGPEGSPLH
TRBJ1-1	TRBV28	ASSLLTEAF
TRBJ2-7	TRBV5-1	ASRFTGMPSEQY
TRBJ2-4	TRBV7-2	ASSLDSGLAKNIQY
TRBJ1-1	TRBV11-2	ASSLDLGGTTEAF
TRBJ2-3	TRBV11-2	ASSPRLLLAGGRNTQY
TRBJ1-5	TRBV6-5	ASARYSNQPQH
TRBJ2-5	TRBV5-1	ASSLGRGQGAKETQY
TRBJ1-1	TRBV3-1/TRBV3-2	ASSLQQGGTEAF
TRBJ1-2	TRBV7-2	ASSPAGTGGYGYT
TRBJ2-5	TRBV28	ASSLPTGSLETQY
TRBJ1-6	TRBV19	ASSGPPGQFNSPLH
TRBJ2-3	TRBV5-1	ASSIQGLDTDTQY
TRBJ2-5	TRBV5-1	ASSLGQGFRETQY
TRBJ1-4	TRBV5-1	ASSSGQGNEKLF
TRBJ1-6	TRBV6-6	ASSYLDGSNSPLH
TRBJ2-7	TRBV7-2	ASSFNGGAYEQY
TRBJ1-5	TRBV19	ASRPGQGSQPQH
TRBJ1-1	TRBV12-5	ASQTVQGTEAF
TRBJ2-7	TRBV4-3	ASSQDVGTSSYEQY
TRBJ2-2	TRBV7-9	ASSWGQGLTGELF
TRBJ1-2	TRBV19	ASGLVGQLVAGYT
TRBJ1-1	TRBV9	ASSVRTGFNTEAF
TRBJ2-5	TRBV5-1	ASSLTGTGWEETQY
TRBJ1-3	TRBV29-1	SVVALGGNTIY
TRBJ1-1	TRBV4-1	ASSQGPTGTMNTEAF
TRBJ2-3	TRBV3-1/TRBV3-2	ASSQDWGGGTQY
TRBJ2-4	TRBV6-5	ASSYGQGANIQY
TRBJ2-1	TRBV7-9	ASSPPFSGGDYNEQF
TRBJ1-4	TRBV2	ASSTRQVASNEKLF
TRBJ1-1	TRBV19	ASSIAGSGTEAF
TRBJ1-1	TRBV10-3	AISESTETNTEAF